The entry below describes one T cell receptor beta chain. This clone was seen once. The specificity of this receptor is unknown. Base qualities are not recorded, but no much larger clone differs from it by a single base. This record belongs to a study of blood T cell repertoires in COVID-19 (dated by TCRdb to 2018 to 2020). About the full investigation: The collaborator samples originated in the United States, Italy and Spain and spanned the acute and convalescent phases of COVID-19. The material from the prospective study consisted of cDNA or gDNA derived from T cells, B-cell-depleted T cells, or PBMCs. Subjects who had been exposed to COVID-19, were actively infected with it, or had recovered from it provided the deeply sampled blood TCRbeta repertoires that made up the dataset. A freely available public database, intended as a resource for researchers studying the immune response to SARS-CoV-2, is where the repertoires were released. The samples were drawn from the first 160 participants of the ongoing ImmuneRACE study and from under 1,500 subjects provided by 6 global collaborators. A de-identified subject ID, COVID-19 status, age in years and sex were almost always included in the sample metadata. Where available, HLA class I and class II types were obtained from metadata supplied by the sample provider rather than from assay-based typing.

TCRbeta CDR3 regions were amplified from genomic DNA by means of the immunoSEQ Assay, a bias-controlled multiplex PCR. The authors processed their data as follows. The number of nucleated cells in each sample was estimated from the amplification of reference gene primers within the assay. To quantify the absolute abundance of each unique TCRbeta CDR3 rearrangement, sequence reads were collapsed and filtered. For each sample, productive Simpson clonality was calculated as the square root of Simpson's diversity index across productive rearrangements. This is the immuneACCESS table as TCRdb keeps it, with only in-frame sequences that have V and J called. A part of the clones is gone; compared with another copy, unresolved V genes explain less than half, and the rest is unexplained. The V and J calls and clone size come from that table; D and trimming were worked out from the DNA. Recorded for this sample are roughly 380,000 clones; approximately 89% of them occurred a single time. The ten largest clones represent approximately 1.5% of the sample.

V lost 6 bases and J lost 5 bases; the stretch between them is 22 bases long. Inclusive of the bounding cysteine and phenylalanine, the CDR3 is 16 residues long. Only the CDR3 region is kept as DNA, spanning 48 bases read in frame from base 1. For CDR1 and CDR2, the germline V gene lists MDHEN and SYDVKM. One collaborating source in Seattle enrolled patients while the patients were actively infected and followed the patients over time throughout the course of disease. Whole blood was collected in K2EDTA tubes by collaborating institutions according to the institutions' own protocols. For TCRbeta analysis, collaborator samples were shipped as frozen whole blood, as isolated PBMCs, or as DNA extracted from either sample type. The investigation overall reported the following: The quantity of clinical and demographic metadata differed by source and by participant and was supplied without curation.

The TCR originated in a woman in her thirties or forties with COVID-19, enrolled during active disease. The chain was built from TRBV28 and TRBJ1-1; TRBD1 might be the D gene, on 6 matching bases. The sample taken for sequencing was peripheral blood. The nucleotide sequence is given as TGTGCCAGCAGGCTCCCGGGGGGCGGAAGGTTAACTGAAGCTTTCTTT. Its product reads: CASRLPGGGRLTEAFF.